This TCR beta chain appears in the sequencing data of a study of T-cell reconstitution after alpha-beta-depleted transplantation in children. Study results and caveats: About two months after transplant, alpha-beta T cells reportedly came from several hundred expanded graft clones.

For TCRbeta, the library was prepared with unique molecular identifiers. TCRdb redid the calling of the PCR reads with MiXCR, one entry per CDR3 protein. The data contain 400,000 to 550,000 distinct CDR3 sequences, approximately 10% of them seen just once; the ten biggest clones take up roughly 2%. This CDR3 has 17 residues. The V segment lost 3 bases and the J segment 8 bases; nucleotides outside the gene matches: 15. Points on this clonotype: The target antigen is unknown.

This rearrangement joins TRBV12-3 or TRBV12-4 to TRBJ2-1; the match to TRBD1 covers 8 bases. This receptor was identified in a child under 10 years old with inherited bone marrow failure, due to receive a stem cell transplant. Sequenced here: PBMCs, sampled before TCRalphabeta/CD19-depleted stem cell transplant. CDR3 nucleotides: TGTGCCAGCAGTTTGGCGTACAGGGGGTATAAAGCTTATGAGCAGTTCTTC. Translation: CASSLAYRGYKAYEQFF.